Below are 21 T cell receptor beta chains sequenced from a single sample in a study of shared clonotypes between healthy human individuals. Clones were read by immunoSEQ multiplex PCR, and TCRdb kept only the in-frame ones, dropping some. The data show about 1 million clones, with 70% to 80% seen just once and approximately 0.5% held by the top ten. Sequenced input: memory CD4+ T cells from PBMCs. As for subset: CD45RA-negative fraction. The receptors shown here come from a young man in good health. Some clones in this sample may be carry-over from other donors' samples.

V gene TRBV12-5 combines with J gene TRBJ2-7, with D perhaps matching TRBD1 (6 bases). Germline loops: CDR1 LGHNT, CDR2 FRNRAP. The CDR3 extends over 12 amino acids. V lost 4 bases to trimming and J lost 7 bases, with 11 bases between them. CDR3 bases: TGTGCTAGTGGTTGGGACATAGGAGAGCAGTACTTC. It yields the protein CASGWDIGEQYF. Together with reference TRBV12-5 and TRBJ2-7, the CDR3 gives the full variable domain: DARVTQTPRHKVTEMGQEVTMRCQPILGHNTVFWYRQTMMQGLELLAYFRNRAPLDDSGMPKDRFSAEMPDATLATLKIQPSEPRDSAVYFCASGWDIGEQYFGPGTRLTVT.

The chain joins TRBV11-2 to TRBJ2-3; TRBD2 matches 8 bases. J lost 1 base, V lost 3 bases, and 15 bases had no gene match. The CDR3 is made up of 19 amino acids. Germline-derived CDR1 and CDR2 are SGHAT and FQNNGV. The CDR3 region is CASSLIRGGRSPGTDTQYF. For the CDR3, the DNA is TGTGCCAGCAGCTTGATTCGGGGGGGGCGGTCCCCTGGCACAGATACGCAGTATTTT.

The V gene is TRBV9, the J gene TRBJ1-1; D not certain. The V gene's germline CDR1 is SGDLS and CDR2 YYNGEE. This CDR3 comprises 13 residues. V lost 0 bases and J 5 bases, leaving 8 bases between the germline ends. The CDR3 protein is CASSVEPGTEAFF. In DNA, the CDR3 is TGTGCCAGCAGCGTAGAGCCGGGGACTGAAGCTTTCTTT.

The chain links TRBV28 to TRBJ2-3; tentatively, D is TRBD2 (6 bases). Trimming pared 6 bases from V and 0 bases from J, leaving 16 bases between. The CDR3 is 16 amino acids. Per the germline V gene, CDR1 is MDHEN and CDR2 is SYDVKM. CDR3 region: CASRTTTSFSTDTQYF. The CDR3 DNA follows: TGTGCCAGCAGAACTACGACTAGTTTTAGCACAGATACGCAGTATTTT.

The chain recombines TRBV6-5 with TRBJ1-4; no definite D call. Per the germline V gene, CDR1 is MNHEY and CDR2 is SVGAGI. V lost 0 bases, J lost 0 bases, and 5 bases lay in between. CDR3 length: 15 amino acids. CDR3 region: CASSYSMATNEKLFF. The DNA for the CDR3 is TGTGCCAGCAGTTACTCCATGGCAACTAATGAAAAACTGTTTTTT.

CDR3 sequence (DNA): TGTGCCAGCAGTGTCTGGGGACAGCTTATCAATGAGCAGTTCTTC. As protein: CASSVWGQLINEQFF. This chain uses TRBV2 with TRBJ2-1; 7 bases fit TRBD1. This CDR3 region has 15 residues. The junction had 9 bases not matched to a gene; V was cut back by 4 bases and J by 6 bases. Germline lookup yields CDR1 SNHLY and CDR2 FYNNEI.

The chain is built from TRBV28 and TRBJ1-2; D unclear. Germline V CDR1 and CDR2: MDHEN, SYDVKM. The CDR3 extends over 15 amino acids. V dropped 2 bases and J dropped 5 bases, with 15 bases sitting between them. CDR3 protein: CASSLSIQIPYGYTF. DNA of the CDR3: TGTGCCAGCAGTTTAAGTATTCAAATCCCTTATGGCTACACCTTC.

A single count supports this clone. The same CDR3 is also encoded by other DNA sequences in this sample. V gene TRBV5-1 combines with J gene TRBJ1-2; TRBD1 matches 8 bases. Germline assignment: CDR1 SGHRS and CDR2 YFSETQ. There are 13 residues in the CDR3. V gave up 3 bases and J gave up 4 bases; unmatched junction bases: 2. The CDR3 reads CASSSGQGYGYTF. CDR3 nucleotide sequence: TGCGCCAGCAGCTCCGGACAGGGCTATGGCTACACCTTC. Looking up the rest from reference TRBV5-1 and TRBJ1-2 gives the full variable domain: KAGVTQTPRYLIKTRGQQVTLSCSPISGHRSVSWYQQTPGQGLQFLFEYFSETQRNKGNFPGRFSGRQFSNSRSEMNVSTLELGDSALYLCASSSGQGYGYTFGSGTRLTVV.

This chain joins TRBV7-2 and TRBJ2-1; 12 nucleotides agree with TRBD2. The V segment lost 0 bases and the J segment 14 bases; nucleotides outside the gene matches: 8. The length of the CDR3 is 15 residues. Germline V lookup: CDR1 SGHTA, CDR2 FQGNSA. The chain's CDR3 is CASSLAPTSGSMEFF. Written as DNA, the CDR3 is TGTGCCAGCAGCTTAGCGCCGACTAGCGGGAGTATGGAGTTCTTC.

The J gene is TRBJ1-3, the V gene TRBV9, with TRBD1 matching over 8 bases. The V and J ends lost 4 bases and 1 base, in that order; junction bases with no gene match: 4. This CDR3 contains 15 residues. Per the germline V gene, CDR1 is SGDLS and CDR2 is YYNGEE. The CDR3 sequence: CASSFTGGSGNTIYF. For the CDR3, the DNA is TGTGCCAGCAGCTTTACAGGGGGGTCTGGAAACACCATATATTTT.

V and J are TRBV7-2 and TRBJ2-7; D is possibly TRBD2 (6 bases). V dropped 5 bases and J dropped 0 bases, with 14 bases sitting between them. The germline gives CDR1 SGHTA, CDR2 FQGNSA. The CDR3 has 15 amino acids. The CDR3 here is CASSEAGGSSYEQYF. The CDR3 DNA sequence: TGTGCCAGCAGCGAAGCGGGTGGCAGCTCCTACGAGCAGTACTTC.

This clone was observed many times. The rearrangement links TRBV6-5 to TRBJ2-7; D might be TRBD1 (7 bases). V was shortened by 5 bases and J by 3 bases, with 14 bases between the two germline ends. The CDR3 contains 14 residues. The germline CDR1 and CDR2 sequences are MNHEY and SVGAGI. The CDR3 DNA reads TGTGCCAGCAGTCAAGGGGGCGGGAACTACGAGCAGTACTTC. It yields the protein CASSQGGGNYEQYF.

The genes are TRBV4-2 and TRBJ2-1, with D possibly TRBD1 on 6 matching bases. Between the trimmed V and J ends, which lost 3 bases and 7 bases, there was a span of 10 bases. The V gene's germline CDR1 is LGHNA and CDR2 YNFKEQ. The CDR3 covers 13 residues. The CDR3 nucleotides are TGTGCCAGCAGCCAGGACAGATGGAATGAGCAGTTCTTC. Translation: CASSQDRWNEQFF.

The chain recombines TRBV11-2 with TRBJ2-3, with 10 bases that match TRBD2. The germline CDR1 and CDR2 sequences are SGHAT and FQNNGV. This CDR3 has 17 residues. V was pared by 6 bases and J by 4 bases, with 13 bases of the junction left unmatched. The CDR3 sequence is CASRQRGLAGVADTQYF. The CDR3 bases are TGTGCCAGCAGACAGAGGGGGCTAGCGGGAGTCGCAGATACGCAGTATTTT.

V usage is TRBV9 and J usage is TRBJ2-2; maybe TRBD1 (6 bases). The V end lost 0 bases, the J end lost 2 bases, and 14 bases lay between the germline ends. Germline-derived CDR1 and CDR2 are SGDLS and YYNGEE. The CDR3 loop spans 17 amino acids. CDR3 in DNA: TGTGCCAGCAGCGTAGGGGGGCGGCTACCCAACACCGGGGAGCTGTTTTTT. Encoded protein: CASSVGGRLPNTGELFF.

The chain joins TRBV2 to TRBJ1-1; D is ambiguous. V was pared by 3 bases and J by 6 bases, with 11 bases between. Per the germline V gene, CDR1 is SNHLY and CDR2 is FYNNEI. The length of the CDR3 is 13 residues. CDR3 nucleotides: TGTGCCAGCAGTGAGAGAAGTGGAGCTGAAGCTTTCTTT. Translated: CASSERSGAEAFF. Full variable domain (rest looked up from reference TRBV2 and TRBJ1-1): EPEVTQTPSHQVTQMGQEVILRCVPISNHLYFYWYRQILGQKVEFLVSFYNNEISEKSEIFDDQFSVERPDGSNFTLKIRSTKLEDSAMYFCASSERSGAEAFFGQGTRLTVV.

This clone has a count of ten or more. V usage is TRBV7-2 and J usage is TRBJ2-1, with D hard to call. Germline values: CDR1 SGHTA, CDR2 FQGNSA. Trimming cost V 5 bases and J 7 bases, with 18 bases left between them. The CDR3 consists of 15 residues. The CDR3 here is CASSPIVTGGNEQFF. The CDR3 DNA sequence: TGTGCCAGCAGCCCGATCGTAACGGGTGGGAATGAGCAGTTCTTC.

Concerning this clone: This specimen includes other DNA sequences encoding the same CDR3. The rearrangement uses TRBV7-2 and TRBJ2-7; D call uncertain. The CDR3 runs 15 residues. V was shortened by 6 bases and J by 0 bases, with 15 bases between the two germline ends. Germline CDR1 and CDR2: SGHTA and FQGNSA. The CDR3 DNA reads TGTGCCAGCAGACGAAACCCGTTGGGCTCCTACGAGCAGTACTTC. Translation gives CASRRNPLGSYEQYF.

This chain connects TRBV10-3 to TRBJ2-5; D unresolved. The CDR3 is 19 amino acids. Trimming cost V 3 bases and J 2 bases, with 25 bases left between them. The germline CDR1 and CDR2 sequences are ENHRY and SYGVKD. DNA for the CDR3: TGTGCCATCAGTGACCGCGTCCCCCGGGTTGGGCGGCCACAAGAGACCCAGTACTTC. Protein product: CAISDRVPRVGRPQETQYF.

The genes are TRBV4-2 and TRBJ1-1; D uncertain. V was cut by 4 bases and J by 6 bases, with 12 bases left in between. This CDR3 has 13 residues. Germline assignment: CDR1 LGHNA and CDR2 YNFKEQ. DNA for the CDR3: TGTGCCAGCAGCCGGGCACGCCACTCTGAAGCTTTCTTT. It specifies CASSRARHSEAFF.

The chain couples TRBV2 to TRBJ1-1; D call uncertain. Trimming cost V 7 bases and J 5 bases, with 8 bases left between them. CDR1 and CDR2 from the germline V gene are SNHLY and FYNNEI. The CDR3 length is 11 residues. The CDR3 loop is CASTLLTEAFF. CDR3 coding DNA: TGTGCCAGCACCCTTCTAACTGAAGCTTTCTTT.